A selection of T cell receptor beta chains follows, all from one sample in a study of beta chain features in type 1 diabetes. Profiled with immunoSEQ multiplex PCR; TCRdb holds only in-frame clones, not every one. The data contain more than 300,000 clones, 10% to 15% of them singletons. Sequenced material: naive CD4+ T cells from blood. The source of these receptors is a young man in good health. Each CDR3 is given with its conserved first and last residue. D genes are given only for firm matches. The listing skips clone size in some rows; elsewhere it reads once, few, many or a size class.

J gene,V gene,clone size,D gene,CDR3 protein,CDR3 DNA
TRBJ1-1,TRBV10-3,many,-,CAISDQTHTEAFF,TGTGCCATCAGTGACCAAACTCACACTGAAGCTTTCTTT
TRBJ2-7,TRBV7-9,many,-,CASSPAHSAPYF,TGTGCCAGCAGTCCTGCCCATAGCGCTCCGTACTTC
TRBJ2-5,TRBV7-7,few,-,CASTSGFQETQYF,TGTGCCAGCACCTCGGGGTTCCAAGAGACCCAGTACTTC
TRBJ2-5,TRBV7-2,-,-,CASSTDRVRGKETQYF,TGTGCCAGCAGCACAGATCGGGTCAGGGGTAAGGAGACCCAGTACTTC
TRBJ1-2,TRBV28,-,-,CASSPEQGVYGYTF,TGTGCCAGCAGCCCGGAACAGGGTGTCTATGGCTACACCTTC
TRBJ2-1,TRBV5-5,few,-,CASIDPTSFYNEQFF,TGTGCCAGCATCGACCCGACTTCCTTCTACAATGAGCAGTTCTTC
TRBJ1-5,TRBV6-6,few,TRBD1,CASSPGQTNQPQHF,TGTGCCAGCAGTCCGGGACAGACCAATCAGCCCCAGCATTTT
TRBJ2-5,TRBV6-1,few,-,CGAGEGQETQYF,TGTGGTGCAGGGGAGGGTCAAGAGACCCAGTACTTC
TRBJ2-5,TRBV28,-,-,CASSRGQGREEQYF,TGTGCCAGCAGCCGCGGACAGGGGCGGGAGGAGCAGTACTTC
TRBJ1-1,TRBV6-1,-,-,CASSDRGRTEAFF,TGTGCCAGCAGTGACAGGGGACGGACTGAAGCTTTCTTT
TRBJ2-5,TRBV28,-,-,CASTSQETQYF,TGTGCCAGCACTAGCCAAGAGACCCAGTACTTC
TRBJ2-1,TRBV4-2,few,TRBD2,CASSHSNLAGVFDEQFF,TGTGCCAGCAGCCACTCGAACCTAGCGGGAGTCTTCGATGAGCAGTTCTTC
TRBJ2-3,TRBV9,-,-,CASSAAGYTDTQYF,TGTGCCAGCAGCGCGGCGGGGTACACAGATACGCAGTATTTT
TRBJ1-6,TRBV30,few,-,CAWSRQNSPLHF,TGTGCCTGGAGCCGACAGAATTCACCCCTCCACTTT
TRBJ2-1,TRBV5-1,few,-,CASGRDFSYNEQFF,TGCGCCAGCGGCCGGGACTTCTCCTACAATGAGCAGTTCTTC
TRBJ1-1,TRBV11-2,few,TRBD1,CASSLRGLAEAFF,TGTGCCAGCAGCTTAAGGGGGCTTGCTGAAGCTTTCTTT
TRBJ2-1,TRBV5-5,-,-,CASSLYSYNEQFF,TGTGCCAGCAGCTTATACAGTTACAATGAGCAGTTCTTC
TRBJ2-3,TRBV5-4,-,-,CASSLGQNTDTQYF,TGTGCCAGCAGCTTGGGACAGAATACAGATACGCAGTATTTT
TRBJ2-3,TRBV4-1,-,TRBD2,CASSQAGGDTDTQYF,TGCGCCAGCAGCCAGGCGGGAGGAGATACAGATACGCAGTATTTT
TRBJ2-7,TRBV5-4,-,TRBD1,CASSRGQKTVSYEQYF,TGTGCCAGCAGCAGGGGACAGAAGACTGTCTCCTACGAGCAGTACTTC
TRBJ1-1,TRBV7-2,-,-,CASSLQGGDTEAFF,TGTGCCAGCAGCTTACAGGGAGGGGACACTGAAGCTTTCTTT
TRBJ1-1,TRBV27,few,TRBD1,CASSLLGQGLNTEAFF,TGTGCCAGCAGTTTACTGGGACAGGGGCTGAACACTGAAGCTTTCTTT
TRBJ2-1,TRBV28,few,TRBD1,CASSTGAESADNEQFF,TGTGCCAGCAGTACAGGGGCCGAGAGTGCTGACAATGAGCAGTTCTTC
TRBJ2-5,TRBV14,few,-,CASSHPVGGRMETQYF,TGTGCCAGCAGCCATCCGGTAGGGGGAAGGATGGAGACCCAGTACTTC
TRBJ2-3,TRBV2,few,TRBD2,CASSDRGLAGVSDTQYF,TGTGCCAGCAGTGACCGCGGACTAGCGGGAGTTTCCGATACGCAGTATTTT
TRBJ1-2,TRBV5-1,-,TRBD1,CASSLSRGVDGYTF,TGCGCCAGCAGCTTGAGCAGGGGGGTGGATGGCTACACCTTC
TRBJ2-5,TRBV10-3,-,TRBD1,CAISWDSQETQYF,TGTGCCATCAGTTGGGACAGCCAAGAGACCCAGTACTTC
TRBJ2-5,TRBV29-1,few,-,CSVASAAQETQYF,TGCAGCGTTGCCAGCGCCGCCCAAGAGACCCAGTACTTC
TRBJ2-1,TRBV29-1,many,TRBD2,CSVALAAKYNEQFF,TGCAGCGTTGCACTAGCGGCTAAGTACAATGAGCAGTTCTTC